The clone carrying this TCR beta chain was recorded a few times. Its antigen is still unknown. The data stem from a study of T-cell reconstitution after alpha-beta-depleted transplantation in children. Findings and limits, study-wide: A year had passed since transplant, and T-cell counts and diversity by then came mostly from newly produced T cells.

CDR1 and CDR2 (germline): SGHTA, FQGNSA. CDR3 size: 15 residues. Trimming removed 0 bases at V and 1 base at J, with 9 bases between. Unique molecular identifiers featured in how the TCRbeta library was prepared. TCRdb processed the PCR reads anew with MiXCR; each CDR3 protein has one entry. The sample lists roughly 490,000 distinct CDR3 sequences; roughly 10% were seen once. V gene TRBV7-2 combines with J gene TRBJ1-2; D uncertain. The receptor's source is a female patient aged 2-9 years who had a stem cell transplant for aplastic anemia, so the T cells may come from the graft donor. This material consisted of PBMCs, mostly from graft donor cells, taken 180 days after TCRalphabeta/CD19-depleted stem cell transplant. The CDR3 sequence is CASSLADTFNYGYTF. Written as DNA, the CDR3 is TGTGCCAGCAGCTTAGCCGACACCTTTAACTATGGCTACACCTTC. Full variable domain (rest looked up from reference TRBV7-2 and TRBJ1-2): GAGVSQSPSNKVTEKGKDVELRCDPISGHTALYWYRQSLGQGLEFLIYFQGNSAPDKSGLPSDRFSAERTGGSVSTLTIQRTQQEDSAVYLCASSLADTFNYGYTFGSGTRLTVV.